Following are 21 T cell receptor beta chains from one sample sequenced in a study of blood T cell repertoires in COVID-19. Sequenced by immunoSEQ multiplex PCR; TCRdb stores in-frame clones only, minus some. The table has hundreds of thousands of clones, roughly 89% seen once. The sample comprised peripheral blood. These receptors were obtained from a man aged 60 to 75 who had recovered from COVID-19.

The gene calls are TRBV7-9 and TRBJ1-4; 7 bases fit TRBD1. There are 15 residues in the CDR3. With 5 bases clipped from V and 0 bases from J, the junction kept 3 bases outside the gene matches. Germline CDR1 SEHNR, CDR2 FQNEAQ (reference sequence). The CDR3 bases are TGTGCCAGCAGCCGACAGGGTGCAACTAATGAAAAACTGTTTTTT. Residues: CASSRQGATNEKLFF.

The chain combines TRBV7-9 with TRBJ2-1; possibly TRBD2 for D (6 bases). CDR1 is SEHNR, CDR2 FQNEAQ, per germline (reference sequence). V shed 0 bases and J shed 5 bases, with 8 bases lying between them. The CDR3 runs 14 residues. This chain's CDR3 is CASSLAGGNNEQFF. CDR3 coding DNA: TGTGCCAGCAGCTTAGCGGGAGGAAACAATGAGCAGTTCTTC.

V gene TRBV7-2 combines with J gene TRBJ2-5; TRBD1 might be the D (6 bases). This CDR3 is 16 amino acids long. V was pared by 2 bases and J by 0 bases, with 13 bases between. Germline V lookup: CDR1 SGHTA, CDR2 FQGNSA. This CDR3 is CASSLQGPLYQETQYF. The CDR3, as DNA: TGTGCCAGCAGCTTACAGGGGCCCCTGTACCAAGAGACCCAGTACTTC.

V gene TRBV19 combines with J gene TRBJ2-3; 12 bases match TRBD2. The trim removed 5 bases at V and 6 bases at J, leaving 6 bases unmatched. This CDR3 contains 15 residues. Looked up from germline, CDR1 is LNHDA and CDR2 is SQIVND (reference sequence). The CDR3 protein is CASSGTSGGLDTQYF. The CDR3 DNA follows: TGTGCCAGTAGTGGAACTAGCGGGGGGTTGGATACGCAGTATTTT.

The gene calls are TRBV4-1 and TRBJ1-5; D perhaps matches TRBD1 (5 bases). The CDR3 loop spans 15 amino acids. Germline values: CDR1 MGHRA, CDR2 YSYEKL. The V gene lost 1 base and the J gene lost 3 bases, with 10 bases spanning the gap. CDR3 sequence (DNA): TGCGCCAGCAGCCAAGGGCGGGGGAACAATCAGCCCCAGCATTTT. Its protein is CASSQGRGNNQPQHF.

This chain joins TRBV5-4 and TRBJ2-5; 7 bases agree with TRBD2. Germline CDR1 SGHNT, CDR2 YYREEE (reference sequence). The CDR3 totals 16 residues. V was pared by 0 bases and J by 3 bases, with 8 bases of the junction left unmatched. The DNA of the CDR3 is TGTGCCAGCAGCTTGGCCGTAGGAAGCGGGAAAGAGACCCAGTACTTC. Translation: CASSLAVGSGKETQYF.

V gene TRBV7-2 combines with J gene TRBJ2-1, with 7 bases that match TRBD2. The V and J ends lost 1 base and 6 bases, in that order; junction bases with no gene match: 6. The CDR3 sequence is 15 residues long. Germline V CDR1 and CDR2: SGHTA, FQGNSA. This CDR3 is CASSLDPLARNEQFF. CDR3 coding DNA: TGTGCCAGCAGCTTAGACCCACTAGCGCGCAATGAGCAGTTCTTC.

This clone is a singleton in its sample. The chain combines TRBV5-3 with TRBJ1-3; perhaps TRBD1 as D (6 bases). TRBV5-3 belongs to the ORF category, with a function that is uncertain. The CDR3 is 17 residues long. With 2 bases removed from V and 1 base from J, the gap between germline ends came to 16 bases. DNA of the CDR3: TGTGCCAGAAGCTTCCGGGACACCCCAGCGTCTGGAAACACCATATATTTT. Protein sequence: CARSFRDTPASGNTIYF.

This clone was detected once. The chain carries TRBV29-1 and TRBJ1-1; 7 nucleotides align to TRBD1. Germline lookup yields CDR1 SQVTM and CDR2 ANQGSEA. V gave up 8 bases and J gave up 1 base; unmatched junction bases: 7. CDR3 length: 13 residues. As DNA, the CDR3 is TGCAGCTACTTAGGGGGCAGGAACACTGAAGCTTTCTTT. Translating gives CSYLGGRNTEAFF.

CDR3 sequence: CASSPRTGGFYNEQFF. Here the CDR3 DNA reads TGTGCCAGCAGCCCTCGGACAGGGGGCTTTTACAATGAGCAGTTCTTC. V gene TRBV2 combines with J gene TRBJ2-1, with 11 bases matching TRBD1. This CDR3 has 16 residues. CDR1 is SNHLY and CDR2 is FYNNEI in the germline V gene. V was pared by 6 bases and J by 4 bases, with 8 bases of the junction left unmatched.

V gene TRBV6-1 combines with J gene TRBJ1-5; 10 bases map to TRBD1. J lost 7 bases, V lost 1 base, and 4 bases had no gene match. Germline V CDR1 and CDR2: MNHNS, SASEGT. This CDR3 is built from 15 residues. The CDR3 loop is CASSEGQGARQPQHF. CDR3 bases: TGTGCCAGCAGTGAAGGACAGGGGGCGAGGCAGCCCCAGCATTTT.

The gene calls are TRBV15 and TRBJ1-2; no clear D. Deletions cut 3 bases from V and 4 bases from J, with 12 bases between. CDR3 length: 14 residues. In germline, CDR1 is LNHNV, CDR2 YYDKDF (reference sequence). The CDR3 sequence: CATSSEFRSYGYTF. The CDR3 coding sequence is TGTGCCACCAGCAGTGAATTTCGCAGCTATGGCTACACCTTC.

The chain links TRBV28 to TRBJ2-3, with 12 nucleotides matching TRBD2. The CDR3 spans 15 residues. Trimming at V came to 2 bases and at J to 5 bases, leaving 2 bases not matched to a gene. Germline V gives CDR1 MDHEN, CDR2 SYDVKM. As DNA, the CDR3 is TGTGCCAGCAGTTTAGTGGGACTAGCGGGAGATACGCAGTATTTT. Translating gives CASSLVGLAGDTQYF. Filled out from reference TRBV28 and TRBJ2-3, the complete variable domain reads DVKVTQSSRYLVKRTGEKVFLECVQDMDHENMFWYRQDPGLGLRLIYFSYDVKMKEKGDIPEGYSVSREKKERFSLILESASTNQTSMYLCASSLVGLAGDTQYFGPGTRLTVL.

This clone appeared a single time. This chain uses TRBV30 with TRBJ1-2; D gene ambiguous. This CDR3 has 12 amino acids. Germline lookup yields CDR1 GTSNPN and CDR2 SVGIG (reference sequence). The germline V and J ends were trimmed by 0 bases and 3 bases, with 5 bases remaining between them. For the CDR3, the DNA is TGTGCCTGGAGTGTGGGAGACTATGGCTACACCTTC. It yields the protein CAWSVGDYGYTF.

The chain links TRBV4-2 to TRBJ2-1, with D perhaps matching TRBD2 (6 bases). Trimming pared 0 bases from V and 6 bases from J, leaving 15 bases between. The CDR3 covers 16 residues. Germline V gene data show CDR1 as LGHNA and CDR2 as YNFKEQ. This CDR3 reads CASSQEWDSTGNEQFF. Here the CDR3 DNA reads TGTGCCAGCAGCCAAGAGTGGGACTCAACGGGCAATGAGCAGTTCTTC.

The V and J genes are TRBV27 and TRBJ1-5, with TRBD1 as a possible D gene (6 bases). The length of the CDR3 is 18 residues. Trimming shortened V by 0 bases and J by 1 base, and 16 bases separated the two germline ends. Per the germline V gene, CDR1 is MNHEY and CDR2 is SMNVEV (reference sequence). CDR3 coding DNA: TGTGCCAGCAGTTTATCGTGGGGAGGGGGGACAAGCAATCAGCCCCAGCATTTT. Encoded protein: CASSLSWGGGTSNQPQHF.

The chain employs TRBV3-1 (or the pseudogene TRBV3-2) and TRBJ2-1, with 10 bases that match TRBD2. The trim removed 1 base at V and 5 bases at J, leaving 2 bases unmatched. This CDR3 is built from 15 residues. From germline, CDR1 is LGHDT and CDR2 YNNKEL (reference sequence). CDR3 region: CASSQASGRDNEQFF. CDR3 sequence (DNA): TGTGCCAGCAGCCAAGCGAGCGGGAGGGACAATGAGCAGTTCTTC.

The rearrangement uses TRBV7-8 and TRBJ2-1; tentative D call: TRBD1 (7 bases). The CDR3 totals 13 residues. V was trimmed by 1 base and J by 12 bases, leaving 13 bases between them. The V gene's germline CDR1 is SGHVS and CDR2 FQNEAQ. This chain's CDR3 is CASSLVRDSRQFF. The CDR3 DNA reads as TGTGCCAGCAGCTTAGTGCGGGACAGCCGGCAGTTCTTC. Complete variable domain (other parts from reference TRBV7-8 and TRBJ2-1): GAGVSQSPRYKVAKRGQDVALRCDPISGHVSLFWYQQALGQGPEFLTYFQNEAQLDKSGLPSDRFFAERPEGSVSTLKIQRTQQEDSAVYLCASSLVRDSRQFFGPGTRLTVL.

This chain connects TRBV24-1 to TRBJ2-1, with D tentatively TRBD2 (6 bases). Trimming removed 0 bases at V and 8 bases at J, with 22 bases between. CDR3 length equals 18 residues. The germline CDR1 and CDR2 sequences are KGHDR and SFDVKD. CDR3 in amino acids: CATSDLRLRRTSLDEQFF. The CDR3 DNA reads TGTGCCACCAGTGATTTGCGTCTGAGGAGAACTAGCCTAGATGAGCAGTTCTTC.

This clone was found many times. The CDR3 coding sequence is TGTGCCTGGAGTGTACCGGGAGGCGGAAACACCATATATTTT. It translates to CAWSVPGGGNTIYF. The J gene is TRBJ1-3, the V gene TRBV30; D is undetermined. The V gene lost 0 bases and the J gene lost 4 bases, with 10 bases spanning the gap. There are 14 residues in the CDR3. Germline lookup yields CDR1 GTSNPN and CDR2 SVGIG (reference sequence).

The chain couples TRBV6-1 to TRBJ2-7, with a weak D call TRBD1 (6 bases). In germline, CDR1 is MNHNS, CDR2 SASEGT. Trimming stripped 3 bases from V and 2 bases from J, with 17 bases between. This CDR3 region has 16 residues. The CDR3: CASSEVPPGQTYEQYF. The DNA of the CDR3 is TGTGCCAGCAGTGAGGTGCCCCCGGGACAAACCTACGAGCAGTACTTC.